Following are 20 T cell receptor beta chains from one sample sequenced in a study of T-cell memory formation after mild COVID-19. From the 5' RACE reads, TCRdb called clonotypes with MiXCR, one entry per CDR3 protein. The data show 65,000 to 100,000 distinct CDR3 sequences, 9.5% to 15% seen once. Source material: PBMCs or a T cell subset sorted from them (not recorded which). These receptors came from a man aged 18 to 29 who had mild COVID-19 (a few samples of this study predate the infection). Cell type and time point are not known.

This sequence joins TRBV20-1 and TRBJ2-1; 8 bases agree with TRBD1. Germline CDR1 DFQATT, CDR2 SNEGSKA (reference sequence). The CDR3 runs to 13 residues. V shed 5 bases, J shed 5 bases, and the junction held 5 bases outside the gene matches. CDR3 in amino acids: CSASSDRDNEQFF. CDR3 DNA: TGCAGTGCTTCCTCGGACAGGGACAATGAGCAGTTCTTC.

This sequence joins TRBV10-3 and TRBJ2-7; D is possibly TRBD1 or TRBD2 (7 bases each). V was clipped by 7 bases and J by 5 bases, with 15 bases between them. Germline lookup yields CDR1 ENHRY and CDR2 SYGVKD. The CDR3 contains 13 residues. The CDR3 spells CAITQGEGHEQYV. As DNA, the CDR3 is TGTGCCATCACCCAGGGGGAGGGACACGAGCAGTACGTC.

V gene TRBV20-1 combines with J gene TRBJ2-7; D not certain. V was cut by 0 bases and J by 2 bases, with 8 bases left in between. Germline loops: CDR1 DFQATT, CDR2 SNEGSKA (reference sequence). This CDR3 is 13 amino acids long. DNA for the CDR3: TGCAGTGCTAGAGATAACAAGCCCTACGAGCAGTACTTC. Encoded protein: CSARDNKPYEQYF.

This clonotype was counted only a few times. V and J are TRBV3-1 and TRBJ2-5; the match to TRBD1 covers 9 bases. Germline trimming cut 5 bases from V and 0 bases from J; bases unmatched to any gene: 10. Germline values: CDR1 LGHDT, CDR2 YNNKEL (reference sequence). The CDR3 totals 17 residues. CDR3 bases: TGTGCCAGCAGCACGGGACCAGGACAGGGGTACCAAGAGACCCAGTACTTC. Translated: CASSTGPGQGYQETQYF.

This clonotype appeared a few times. V usage is TRBV29-1 and J usage is TRBJ2-5; the D gene could be TRBD1 or TRBD2 (6 bases each). V shed 6 bases and J shed 7 bases, with 15 bases lying between them. CDR3 size: 12 residues. Germline V gives CDR1 SQVTM, CDR2 ANQGSEA. For the CDR3, the DNA is TGCAGCGTCGCACAGGGAGGTGGGACCCAGTACTTC. Protein product: CSVAQGGGTQYF.

Only a few counts were recorded for this clonotype. The chain has TRBV13 and TRBJ2-7; no definite D call. The length of the CDR3 is 15 residues. Trimming took 2 bases from V and 0 from J, leaving 11 bases between them. The germline CDR1 and CDR2 sequences are PRHDT and FYEKMQ (reference sequence). CDR3 sequence (DNA): TGTGCCAGCAGCTTATGGCTGGACCCCTCCTACGAGCAGTACTTC. Residues: CASSLWLDPSYEQYF.

This clonotype was detected only a few times. The chain carries TRBV29-1 and TRBJ1-1; D gene ambiguous. The V end lost 4 bases, the J end lost 5 bases, and 8 bases lay between the germline ends. This CDR3 region has 11 residues. Germline loops: CDR1 SQVTM, CDR2 ANQGSEA. The CDR3 DNA is TGCAGCGTTGTAAAGGAGACTGAAGCTTTCTTT. Protein product: CSVVKETEAFF. Full variable domain (rest looked up from reference TRBV29-1 and TRBJ1-1): SAVISQKPSRDICQRGTSLTIQCQVDSQVTMMFWYRQQPGQSLTLIATANQGSEATYESGFVIDKFPISRPNLTFSTLTVSNMSPEDSSIYLCSVVKETEAFFGQGTRLTVV.

The genes are TRBV20-1 and TRBJ1-2; D gene ambiguous. This CDR3 is 14 amino acids long. Germline V lookup: CDR1 DFQATT, CDR2 SNEGSKA (reference sequence). V lost 7 bases and J lost 7, with 22 bases in between. The CDR3 is CSVQFKLGVFGYTF. The CDR3 DNA follows: TGCAGTGTCCAATTTAAACTCGGGGTGTTTGGCTACACCTTC.

This clonotype was picked up a small number of times. V and J are TRBV7-9 and TRBJ2-1; D gene uncertain. This CDR3 is built from 11 residues. The V gene lost 3 bases and the J gene lost 6 bases, with 3 bases spanning the gap. The V gene's germline CDR1 is SEHNR and CDR2 FQNEAQ (reference sequence). CDR3 in DNA: TGTGCCAGCAGCTTGATCAATGAGCAGTTCTTC. Protein: CASSLINEQFF.

This clonotype was recorded many times. The chain joins TRBV6-5 to TRBJ2-1; 14 bases align to TRBD2. Per the germline V gene, CDR1 is MNHEY and CDR2 is SVGAGI. The CDR3 is 16 residues long. V gave up 5 bases and J gave up 7 bases; unmatched junction bases: 7. For the CDR3, the DNA is TGTGCCAGCAGTCCGGGACTAGCGGGGGTTCAGAATGAGCAGTTCTTC. It yields the protein CASSPGLAGVQNEQFF.

The table lists this clonotype with a few counts. The chain has TRBV4-1 and TRBJ1-5; 8 bases are a match to TRBD1. The CDR3 totals 15 residues. With V trimmed by 4 bases and J by 3 bases, 5 bases remained unmatched. CDR1 and CDR2 from the germline V gene are MGHRA and YSYEKL. The CDR3 protein is CASSPRTGINQPQHF. As DNA, the CDR3 is TGCGCCAGCAGCCCAAGGACAGGGATCAATCAGCCCCAGCATTTT.

V and J are TRBV3-1 and TRBJ2-3, with 9 bases lining up with TRBD1. In germline, CDR1 is LGHDT, CDR2 YNNKEL (reference sequence). This CDR3 has 18 amino acids. V shed 3 bases and J 2 bases; nucleotides not matched to a gene: 12. DNA for the CDR3: TGTGCCAGCAGCCAGAGGGACAGGGACCCCTGGGTCACAGATACGCAGTATTTT. Translated, it gives CASSQRDRDPWVTDTQYF.

This chain uses TRBV2 with TRBJ1-2; TRBD1 is a possible D gene (6 bases). The CDR3 extends over 13 amino acids. CDR1 and CDR2 from the germline V gene are SNHLY and FYNNEI. Trimming left V 8 bases short and J 0 bases short, with 10 bases between. The CDR3 DNA reads as TGTGCCAGCGACAGGAAAACTAACTATGGCTACACCTTC. Residues: CASDRKTNYGYTF.

This clonotype was found a few times. The chain carries TRBV5-1 and TRBJ1-5; D possibly corresponds to TRBD1 (5 bases). CDR1 SGHRS and CDR2 YFSETQ come from the germline V gene. V was clipped by 4 bases and J by 1 base, with 12 bases between them. The CDR3 contains 15 residues. CDR3 sequence: CASSPGPGSNQPQHF. CDR3 bases: TGCGCCAGCAGCCCGGGACCCGGGAGCAATCAGCCCCAGCATTTT.

The CDR3 reads CASSQGEGWDEQYF. CDR3 in DNA: TGCGCCAGCAGCCAAGGGGAGGGCTGGGACGAGCAGTACTTC. V and J are TRBV4-3 and TRBJ2-7; 7 bases are a match to TRBD2. After removal of 1 base from V and 5 bases from J, the junction contained 5 bases not matched to a gene. The CDR3 extends over 14 amino acids. Germline assignment: CDR1 LGHNA and CDR2 YSLEER.

This rearrangement joins TRBV7-6 to TRBJ2-5; D gene uncertain. The germline CDR1 and CDR2 sequences are SGHVS and FNYEAQ. This CDR3 has 13 residues. Trimming took off 7 bases at V and 6 bases at J, with 15 bases between the two ends. In DNA form, the CDR3 reads TGTGCCAGCATCACCCGACACGGCAAGACCCAGTACTTC. It yields the protein CASITRHGKTQYF.

This sequence joins TRBV28 and TRBJ1-5; D gene uncertain. Germline CDR1 and CDR2: MDHEN and SYDVKM. V was cut by 6 bases and J by 1 base, with 10 bases left in between. CDR3 length: 14 residues. CDR3 sequence: CASRSGVSNQPQHF. CDR3 bases: TGTGCCAGCAGGTCCGGGGTGAGCAATCAGCCCCAGCATTTT.

The chain links TRBV7-9 to TRBJ1-1, with unresolved D. Deletions cut 5 bases from V and 6 bases from J, with 10 bases between. CDR1 and CDR2 from the germline V gene are SEHNR and FQNEAQ (reference sequence). CDR3 length: 12 amino acids. The CDR3 nucleotides read TGTGCCAGCAGCCCAGGAGGAGCTGAAGCTTTCTTT. It is translated as CASSPGGAEAFF.

The chain couples TRBV6-2 or TRBV6-3 to TRBJ2-1; TRBD2 is a possible D gene (5 bases). Between the trimmed V and J ends, which lost 5 bases and 8 bases, there was a span of 10 bases. CDR3 size: 12 residues. Germline V lookup: CDR1 MNHEY, CDR2 SVGEGT. CDR3 nucleotide sequence: TGTGCCAGCAGTATACCGGAGGATGAGCAGTTCTTC. Its translation: CASSIPEDEQFF.

This clonotype was seen only a few times. V gene TRBV9 combines with J gene TRBJ1-5, with D possibly being TRBD1 (5 bases). The V and J ends lost 3 bases and 9 bases respectively, with 16 bases between them. Looked up from germline, CDR1 is SGDLS and CDR2 is YYNGEE. The CDR3 runs 14 residues. CDR3 in DNA: TGTGCCAGCAGCGCCACCGGGGCCTCCAGGCCCCAGCATTTT. Translated: CASSATGASRPQHF.